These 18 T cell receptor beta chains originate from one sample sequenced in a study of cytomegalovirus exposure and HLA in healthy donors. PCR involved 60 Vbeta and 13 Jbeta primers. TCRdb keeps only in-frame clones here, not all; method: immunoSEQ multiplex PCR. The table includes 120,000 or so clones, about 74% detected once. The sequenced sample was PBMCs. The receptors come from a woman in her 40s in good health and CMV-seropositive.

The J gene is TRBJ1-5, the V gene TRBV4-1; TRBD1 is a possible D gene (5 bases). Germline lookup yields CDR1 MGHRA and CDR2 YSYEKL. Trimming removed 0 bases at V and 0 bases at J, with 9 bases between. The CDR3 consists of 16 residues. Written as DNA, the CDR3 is TGCGCCAGCAGCCAAGAGGGGCCACATAGCAATCAGCCCCAGCATTTT. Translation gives CASSQEGPHSNQPQHF.

The CDR3, as DNA: TGTGCCAGCAGCTTGGCCGGGAGCTCTGGAAACACCATATATTTT. Translated: CASSLAGSSGNTIYF. This chain joins TRBV5-6 and TRBJ1-3; D is undetermined. The CDR3 loop spans 15 amino acids. V was cut by 0 bases and J by 0 bases, with 7 bases left in between. Germline V gives CDR1 SGHDT, CDR2 YYEEEE.

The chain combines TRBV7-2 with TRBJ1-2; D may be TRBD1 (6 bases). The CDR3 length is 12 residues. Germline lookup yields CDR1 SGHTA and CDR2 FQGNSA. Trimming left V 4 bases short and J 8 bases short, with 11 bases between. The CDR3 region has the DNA TGTGCCAGCAGCTCCAGGACAGCGGGCTACACCTTC. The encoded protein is CASSSRTAGYTF.

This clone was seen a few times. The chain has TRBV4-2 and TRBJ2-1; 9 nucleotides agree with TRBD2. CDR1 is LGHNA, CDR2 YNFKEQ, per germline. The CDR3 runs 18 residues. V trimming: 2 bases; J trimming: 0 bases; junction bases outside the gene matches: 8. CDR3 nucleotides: TGTGCCAGCAGCCAACTAGCGGGACCCGAAAGCTCCTACAATGAGCAGTTCTTC. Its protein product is CASSQLAGPESSYNEQFF.

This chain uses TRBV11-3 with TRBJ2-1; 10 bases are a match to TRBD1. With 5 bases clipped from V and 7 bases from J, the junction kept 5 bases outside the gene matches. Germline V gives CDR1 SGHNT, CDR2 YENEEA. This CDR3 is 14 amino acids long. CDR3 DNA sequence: TGTGCCAGCAGCCAGGGACAGGGGCCGAATGAGCAGTTCTTC. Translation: CASSQGQGPNEQFF.

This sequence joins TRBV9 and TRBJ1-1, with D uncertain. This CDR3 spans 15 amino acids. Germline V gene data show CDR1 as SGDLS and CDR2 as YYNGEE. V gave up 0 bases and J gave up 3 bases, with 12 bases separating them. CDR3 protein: CASSVDGLEDTEAFF. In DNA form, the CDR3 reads TGTGCCAGCAGCGTAGATGGGTTAGAGGACACTGAAGCTTTCTTT.

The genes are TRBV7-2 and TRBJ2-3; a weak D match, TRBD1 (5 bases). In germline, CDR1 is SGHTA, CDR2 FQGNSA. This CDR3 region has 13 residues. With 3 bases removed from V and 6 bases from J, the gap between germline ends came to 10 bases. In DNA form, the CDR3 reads TGTGCCAGCAGCTTCAGGGTTTGGGATACGCAGTATTTT. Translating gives CASSFRVWDTQYF. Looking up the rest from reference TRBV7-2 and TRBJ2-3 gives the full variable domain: GAGVSQSPSNKVTEKGKDVELRCDPISGHTALYWYRQSLGQGLEFLIYFQGNSAPDKSGLPSDRFSAERTGGSVSTLTIQRTQQEDSAVYLCASSFRVWDTQYFGPGTRLTVL.

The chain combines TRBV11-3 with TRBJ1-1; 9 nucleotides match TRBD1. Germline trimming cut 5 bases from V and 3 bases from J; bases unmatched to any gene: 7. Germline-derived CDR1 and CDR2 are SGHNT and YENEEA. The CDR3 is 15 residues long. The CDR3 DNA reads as TGTGCCAGCAGCCTCGGACAGGGGAGGGACACTGAAGCTTTCTTT. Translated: CASSLGQGRDTEAFF.

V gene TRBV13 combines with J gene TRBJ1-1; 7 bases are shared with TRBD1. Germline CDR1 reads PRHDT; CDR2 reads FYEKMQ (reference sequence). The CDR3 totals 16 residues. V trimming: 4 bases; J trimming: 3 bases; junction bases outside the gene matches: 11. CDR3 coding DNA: TGTGCCAGCAGCTGGGCGGGAAGGGGGCGGGACACTGAAGCTTTCTTT. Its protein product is CASSWAGRGRDTEAFF.

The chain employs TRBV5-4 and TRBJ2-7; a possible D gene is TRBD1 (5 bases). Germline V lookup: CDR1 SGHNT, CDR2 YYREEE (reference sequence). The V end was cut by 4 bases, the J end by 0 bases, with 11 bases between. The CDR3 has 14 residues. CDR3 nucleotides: TGTGCCAGCAGCGAGGACACGGACTCCTACGAGCAGTACTTC. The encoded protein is CASSEDTDSYEQYF.

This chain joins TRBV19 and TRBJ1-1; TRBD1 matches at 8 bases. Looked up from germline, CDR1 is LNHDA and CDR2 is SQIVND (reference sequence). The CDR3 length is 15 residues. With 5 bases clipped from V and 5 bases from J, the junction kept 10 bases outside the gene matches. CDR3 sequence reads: CASSPTGGRWTEAFF. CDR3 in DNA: TGTGCCAGTAGTCCAACAGGGGGGAGATGGACTGAAGCTTTCTTT.

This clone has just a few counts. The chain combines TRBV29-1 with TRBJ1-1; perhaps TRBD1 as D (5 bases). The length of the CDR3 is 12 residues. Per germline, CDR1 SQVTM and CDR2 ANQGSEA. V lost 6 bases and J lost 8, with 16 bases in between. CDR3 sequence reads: CSVQRGYGEAFF. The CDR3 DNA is TGCAGCGTACAACGGGGGTACGGCGAAGCTTTCTTT.

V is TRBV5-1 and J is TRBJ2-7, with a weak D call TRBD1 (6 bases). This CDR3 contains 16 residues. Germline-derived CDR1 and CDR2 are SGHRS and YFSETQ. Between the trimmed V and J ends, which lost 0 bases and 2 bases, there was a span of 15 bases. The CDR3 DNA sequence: TGCGCCAGCAGCTTGGGCTGGGGGCCGACCGCCTACGAGCAGTACTTC. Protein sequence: CASSLGWGPTAYEQYF.

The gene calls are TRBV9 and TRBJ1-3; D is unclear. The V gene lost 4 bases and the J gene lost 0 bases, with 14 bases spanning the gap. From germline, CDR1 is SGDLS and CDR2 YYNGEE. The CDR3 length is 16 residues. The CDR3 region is CASSPWSVNSGNTIYF. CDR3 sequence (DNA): TGTGCCAGCAGCCCATGGTCGGTCAACTCTGGAAACACCATATATTTT.

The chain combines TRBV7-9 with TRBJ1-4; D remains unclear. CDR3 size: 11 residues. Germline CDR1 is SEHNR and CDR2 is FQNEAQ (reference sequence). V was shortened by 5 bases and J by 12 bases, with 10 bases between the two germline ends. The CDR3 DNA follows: TGTGCCAGCAGCGAGCAGGAAGAACTGTTTTTT. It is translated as CASSEQEELFF.

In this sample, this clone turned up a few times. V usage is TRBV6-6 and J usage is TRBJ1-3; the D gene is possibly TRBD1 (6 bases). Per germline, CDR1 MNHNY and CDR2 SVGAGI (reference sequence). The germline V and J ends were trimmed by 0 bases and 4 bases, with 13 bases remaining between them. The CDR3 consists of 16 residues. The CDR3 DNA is TGTGCCAGCAGTTACTCTCGGGGGGCTAACGGAAACACCATATATTTT. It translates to CASSYSRGANGNTIYF.

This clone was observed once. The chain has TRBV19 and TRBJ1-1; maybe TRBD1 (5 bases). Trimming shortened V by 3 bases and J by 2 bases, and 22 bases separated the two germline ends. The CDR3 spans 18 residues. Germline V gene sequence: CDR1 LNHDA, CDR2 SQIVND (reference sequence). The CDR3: CASSIYHRRGRVNTEAFF. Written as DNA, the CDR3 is TGTGCCAGTAGTATTTACCATCGACGGGGGAGGGTCAACACTGAAGCTTTCTTT. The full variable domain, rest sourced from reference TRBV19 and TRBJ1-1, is DGGITQSPKYLFRKEGQNVTLSCEQNLNHDAMYWYRQDPGQGLRLIYYSQIVNDFQKGDIAEGYSVSREKKESFPLTVTSAQKNPTAFYLCASSIYHRRGRVNTEAFFGQGTRLTVV.

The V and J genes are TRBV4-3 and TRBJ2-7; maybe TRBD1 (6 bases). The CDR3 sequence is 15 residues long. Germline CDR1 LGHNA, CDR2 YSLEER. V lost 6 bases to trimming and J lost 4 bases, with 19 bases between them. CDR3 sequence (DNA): TGCGCCAGCAGTCAAAAGGACAGAGAAGAGTACGAGCAGTACTTC. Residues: CASSQKDREEYEQYF.